The rows below give T cell receptor beta chains drawn from one sample of a study of blood T cell repertoires in COVID-19. The protocol was immunoSEQ multiplex PCR, while the TCRdb copy is restricted to in-frame clones and leaves out a portion. The repertoire includes about 250,000 clones, 65% to 90% of them detected once, and roughly a sixth sits in the top ten. Sequenced sample: PBMCs or T cells enriched from blood (not recorded which). These TCRs come from a man aged 18 to 29 who had recovered from COVID-19. Each CDR3 is given with its conserved first and last residue. The order of the fields is CDR3 protein, CDR3 DNA, D gene, V gene, J gene, clone size. D genes are given only for firm matches. For some rows the clone size is stated as once, few or many, or as a class when expanded; others skip it.

cdr3_aa: CASSAGRGVLNTIYF
cdr3_nt: TGTGCCAGCAGTGCCGGCAGGGGAGTGTTAAACACCATATATTTT
d_call: NA
v_call: TRBV2
j_call: TRBJ1-3
clone_size: NA

cdr3_aa: CASSLPGFYEQYF
cdr3_nt: TGTGCCAGCAGTTTACCGGGTTTTTACGAGCAGTACTTC
d_call: NA
v_call: TRBV28
j_call: TRBJ2-7
clone_size: NA

cdr3_aa: CASSYMERAQPQHF
cdr3_nt: TGTGCCAGCAGTTACATGGAGAGGGCCCAGCCCCAGCATTTT
d_call: NA
v_call: TRBV6-6
j_call: TRBJ1-5
clone_size: NA

cdr3_aa: CASSGKGQSLTDTQYF
cdr3_nt: TGTGCCAGCAGTGGGAAAGGACAGTCCCTAACAGATACGCAGTATTTT
d_call: NA
v_call: TRBV6-1
j_call: TRBJ2-3
clone_size: NA

cdr3_aa: CASSSTLTGGDSPLHF
cdr3_nt: TGTGCCAGCAGCTCTACCCTGACAGGGGGGGATTCACCCCTCCACTTT
d_call: TRBD1
v_call: TRBV5-4
j_call: TRBJ1-6
clone_size: NA

cdr3_aa: CASSLLFGTQHF
cdr3_nt: TGTGCCAGCAGTTTGCTTTTCGGTACCCAGCATTTT
d_call: NA
v_call: TRBV12-3/TRBV12-4
j_call: TRBJ1-5
clone_size: few

cdr3_aa: CASGQGLNTEAFF
cdr3_nt: TGTGCTAGTGGACAGGGATTGAACACTGAAGCTTTCTTT
d_call: NA
v_call: TRBV12-5
j_call: TRBJ1-1
clone_size: NA

cdr3_aa: CASSPYISMGGYTF
cdr3_nt: TGTGCCAGCAGCCCCTACATCTCGATGGGCGGCTACACCTTC
d_call: NA
v_call: TRBV14
j_call: TRBJ1-2
clone_size: NA

cdr3_aa: CASSFRQPQHF
cdr3_nt: TGTGCCAGCAGCTTCCGTCAGCCCCAGCATTTT
d_call: NA
v_call: TRBV13
j_call: TRBJ1-5
clone_size: NA

cdr3_aa: CASSQGLEGAYEQYF
cdr3_nt: TGTGCCAGCAGCCAAGGTTTGGAGGGAGCCTACGAGCAGTACTTC
d_call: NA
v_call: TRBV3-1/TRBV3-2
j_call: TRBJ2-7
clone_size: NA

cdr3_aa: CASRHRREDNEKLFF
cdr3_nt: TGTGCCAGCAGACATCGACGGGAGGATAATGAAAAACTGTTTTTT
d_call: NA
v_call: TRBV2
j_call: TRBJ1-4
clone_size: NA

cdr3_aa: CASSPQGERYEQYF
cdr3_nt: TGTGCCAGCAGTCCTCAGGGGGAGAGGTACGAGCAGTACTTC
d_call: TRBD1
v_call: TRBV27
j_call: TRBJ2-7
clone_size: NA

cdr3_aa: CASRGQGASGELFF
cdr3_nt: TGTGCCAGCAGGGGACAGGGGGCTAGCGGGGAGCTGTTTTTT
d_call: TRBD1
v_call: TRBV6-5
j_call: TRBJ2-2
clone_size: NA

cdr3_aa: CASSLRLAGGRDEQFF
cdr3_nt: TGTGCCAGCAGCTTACGGCTAGCGGGAGGGCGCGATGAGCAGTTCTTC
d_call: TRBD2
v_call: TRBV7-6
j_call: TRBJ2-1
clone_size: NA

cdr3_aa: CASSLGSGGNEQYF
cdr3_nt: TGTGCCAGCAGCTTAGGATCAGGGGGTAACGAGCAGTACTTC
d_call: TRBD1
v_call: TRBV11-2
j_call: TRBJ2-7
clone_size: NA

cdr3_aa: CASSMTTSSNEQFF
cdr3_nt: TGTGCCAGTAGTATGACGACTAGCTCCAATGAGCAGTTCTTC
d_call: TRBD2
v_call: TRBV19
j_call: TRBJ2-1
clone_size: NA

cdr3_aa: CASSLQATYEQYF
cdr3_nt: TGTGCCAGCAGTTTGCAAGCTACCTACGAGCAGTACTTC
d_call: NA
v_call: TRBV28
j_call: TRBJ2-7
clone_size: NA

cdr3_aa: CASSVTSASTDTQYF
cdr3_nt: TGTGCCAGCAGTGTGACTAGCGCATCCACAGATACGCAGTATTTT
d_call: TRBD2
v_call: TRBV27
j_call: TRBJ2-3
clone_size: once

cdr3_aa: CASSFRGGAGNEQFF
cdr3_nt: TGTGCCAGCAGCTTCCGGGGGGGGGCAGGTAATGAGCAGTTCTTC
d_call: TRBD2
v_call: TRBV5-4
j_call: TRBJ2-1
clone_size: few

cdr3_aa: CAISEDRVSPLHF
cdr3_nt: TGTGCCATCAGTGAGGACAGGGTGTCACCCCTCCACTTT
d_call: TRBD1
v_call: TRBV10-3
j_call: TRBJ1-6
clone_size: NA

cdr3_aa: CASSLGLARDTQYF
cdr3_nt: TGTGCCAGCAGTTTGGGTCTAGCGAGAGATACGCAGTATTTT
d_call: NA
v_call: TRBV28
j_call: TRBJ2-3
clone_size: NA

cdr3_aa: CASSQPQDLAKNIQYF
cdr3_nt: TGCGCCAGCAGCCAACCACAGGATCTAGCCAAAAACATTCAGTACTTC
d_call: NA
v_call: TRBV4-1
j_call: TRBJ2-4
clone_size: NA

cdr3_aa: CASTEGLAGYNEQFF
cdr3_nt: TGTGCCAGCACCGAGGGACTAGCCGGGTACAATGAGCAGTTCTTC
d_call: TRBD2
v_call: TRBV7-2
j_call: TRBJ2-1
clone_size: once

cdr3_aa: CASSLGHPGQGADGYTF
cdr3_nt: TGTGCCAGCAGCTTAGGGCACCCGGGACAGGGGGCGGACGGCTACACCTTC
d_call: TRBD1
v_call: TRBV7-8
j_call: TRBJ1-2
clone_size: NA

cdr3_aa: CASSYSRTGGGYGYTF
cdr3_nt: TGTGCCAGCAGTTACTCGAGGACAGGGGGTGGATATGGCTACACCTTC
d_call: TRBD1
v_call: TRBV6-5
j_call: TRBJ1-2
clone_size: few

cdr3_aa: CASKSGYNEQFF
cdr3_nt: TGTGCCAGCAAGTCGGGTTACAATGAGCAGTTCTTC
d_call: NA
v_call: TRBV6-5
j_call: TRBJ2-1
clone_size: NA

cdr3_aa: CASSPDRPSSGNTIYF
cdr3_nt: TGTGCCAGCAGCCCGGACAGGCCCAGCTCTGGAAACACCATATATTTT
d_call: TRBD1
v_call: TRBV5-4
j_call: TRBJ1-3
clone_size: NA

cdr3_aa: CASGLFWVGAGVNQPQHF
cdr3_nt: TGTGCTAGTGGTTTATTCTGGGTGGGGGCCGGGGTCAATCAGCCCCAGCATTTT
d_call: NA
v_call: TRBV12-5
j_call: TRBJ1-5
clone_size: NA

cdr3_aa: CASSFTTGFRLSNEQFF
cdr3_nt: TGTGCCAGCAGTTTCACGACAGGATTCCGACTCTCCAATGAGCAGTTCTTC
d_call: NA
v_call: TRBV27
j_call: TRBJ2-1
clone_size: NA

cdr3_aa: CASGLSEENEQFF
cdr3_nt: TGTGCTAGTGGTTTGAGCGAGGAGAATGAGCAGTTCTTC
d_call: NA
v_call: TRBV12-5
j_call: TRBJ2-1
clone_size: NA

cdr3_aa: CASSKDRAGANVLTF
cdr3_nt: TGTGCCAGCAGCAAGGACAGAGCTGGGGCCAACGTCCTGACTTTC
d_call: NA
v_call: TRBV5-6
j_call: TRBJ2-6
clone_size: NA

cdr3_aa: CASCTTQGGYNSPLHF
cdr3_nt: TGTGCTAGTTGTACGACACAGGGGGGTTATAATTCACCCCTCCACTTT
d_call: TRBD1
v_call: TRBV12-5
j_call: TRBJ1-6
clone_size: NA

cdr3_aa: CASSELQGNTEAFF
cdr3_nt: TGTGCCAGCAGCGAACTACAGGGGAACACTGAAGCTTTCTTT
d_call: NA
v_call: TRBV7-8
j_call: TRBJ1-1
clone_size: NA

cdr3_aa: CASSLGQGVGGYTF
cdr3_nt: TGTGCCAGCAGCCTAGGACAGGGGGTCGGTGGCTACACCTTC
d_call: TRBD1
v_call: TRBV6-5
j_call: TRBJ1-2
clone_size: NA

cdr3_aa: CASSRGGYNEQFF
cdr3_nt: TGTGCCAGCAGCCGGGGGGGCTACAATGAGCAGTTCTTC
d_call: TRBD2
v_call: TRBV5-5
j_call: TRBJ2-1
clone_size: NA

cdr3_aa: CAWSGLPNQPQHF
cdr3_nt: TGTGCCTGGAGTGGGCTCCCCAATCAGCCCCAGCATTTT
d_call: NA
v_call: TRBV30
j_call: TRBJ1-5
clone_size: few

cdr3_aa: CASRTGSYNEQFF
cdr3_nt: TGTGCCAGCCGGACAGGGTCCTACAATGAGCAGTTCTTC
d_call: TRBD1
v_call: TRBV6-5
j_call: TRBJ2-1
clone_size: once

cdr3_aa: CASSLGRGQGSSTDTQYF
cdr3_nt: TGTGCCAGCAGCCTCGGCCGGGGACAGGGTTCTAGCACAGATACGCAGTATTTT
d_call: TRBD1
v_call: TRBV11-2
j_call: TRBJ2-3
clone_size: NA

cdr3_aa: CASSFTGYGYTF
cdr3_nt: TGTGCCAGCAGTTTTACGGGCTATGGCTACACCTTC
d_call: NA
v_call: TRBV6-2/TRBV6-3
j_call: TRBJ1-2
clone_size: NA

cdr3_aa: CASSGRYRPGELFF
cdr3_nt: TGTGCCAGTAGCGGGAGGTATCGTCCCGGGGAGCTGTTTTTT
d_call: TRBD2
v_call: TRBV19
j_call: TRBJ2-2
clone_size: NA

cdr3_aa: CASRDRGNGYTF
cdr3_nt: TGTGCCAGCAGGGACAGGGGGAACGGCTACACCTTC
d_call: TRBD1
v_call: TRBV6-5
j_call: TRBJ1-2
clone_size: once

cdr3_aa: CASSRDNEQFF
cdr3_nt: TGTGCCAGCTCTAGAGACAATGAGCAGTTCTTC
d_call: NA
v_call: TRBV18
j_call: TRBJ2-1
clone_size: NA

cdr3_aa: CATSIAEGMNTEAFF
cdr3_nt: TGTGCCACGAGCATTGCGGAGGGTATGAACACTGAAGCTTTCTTT
d_call: NA
v_call: TRBV2
j_call: TRBJ1-1
clone_size: NA

cdr3_aa: CASTFYGGRIYEQYF
cdr3_nt: TGTGCCAGCACCTTTTACGGGGGGAGGATCTACGAGCAGTACTTC
d_call: TRBD2
v_call: TRBV28
j_call: TRBJ2-7
clone_size: NA

cdr3_aa: CASSPDSYPTSPLHF
cdr3_nt: TGTGCCAGTAGTCCGGACAGTTACCCAACTTCACCCCTCCACTTT
d_call: NA
v_call: TRBV19
j_call: TRBJ1-6
clone_size: NA

cdr3_aa: CASSRDRGQQPQHF
cdr3_nt: TGTGCCAGCTCACGCGACAGGGGGCAACAGCCCCAGCATTTT
d_call: TRBD1
v_call: TRBV18
j_call: TRBJ1-5
clone_size: NA

cdr3_aa: CASSGTSTAGELFF
cdr3_nt: TGTGCCAGCAGTGGTACTAGTACTGCCGGGGAGCTGTTTTTT
d_call: NA
v_call: TRBV2
j_call: TRBJ2-2
clone_size: NA

cdr3_aa: CASSSTEPISNQPQHF
cdr3_nt: TGTGCCAGCAGTTCGACAGAACCCATTAGCAATCAGCCCCAGCATTTT
d_call: NA
v_call: TRBV6-5
j_call: TRBJ1-5
clone_size: NA

cdr3_aa: CASSQERRGPPLGEQYF
cdr3_nt: TGTGCCAGCAGCCAAGAGCGCAGGGGCCCCCCCTTAGGCGAGCAGTACTTC
d_call: NA
v_call: TRBV3-1/TRBV3-2
j_call: TRBJ2-7
clone_size: NA